The source of this TCR beta chain is a study of CD8+ T cells in alopecia areata. Trimming at V came to 3 bases and at J to 8 bases, leaving 6 bases not matched to a gene. Germline lookup yields CDR1 SGHRS and CDR2 YFSETQ. The length of the CDR3 is 14 residues. RNA extraction and reverse transcription yielded cDNA as sequencing template. Generated by immunoSEQ multiplex PCR, the TCRdb table keeps only in-frame clones and is missing some. The data show around 140,000 clones, with about nine tenths seen just once and over 13% held by the top ten. As regards this clone: Its antigen is not identified.

Study-wide points: Normal skin contains resident alphabeta T cells, and these are also sequenced in scalp samples. Higher clonality was seen in lesional scalp than in normal scalp, especially in alopecia totalis/universalis.

The sequence was collected from a human donor with alopecia areata. The source material was CD8+ T cells sorted from blood, sampled at week 0. The chain is built from TRBV5-1 and TRBJ1-4; 8 positions agree with TRBD1. CDR3 protein: CASSSTGGGEKLFF. The CDR3 coding sequence is TGCGCCAGCAGCTCTACAGGGGGAGGAGAAAAACTGTTTTTT.